The 8 T cell receptor beta chains below were found in one sample sequenced in a study of control samples from healthy donors and cancer patients. Profiling relied on immunoSEQ multiplex PCR, and the TCRdb table lists in-frame clones only, not all of them. The sample shows 170,000 or so clones, just under 95% of them seen only once. Material for sequencing was blood. The receptors derive from a man aged 18 to 29 in good health.

The rearrangement joins TRBV18 to TRBJ1-4; no definite D call. The length of the CDR3 is 13 residues. V dropped 4 bases and J dropped 7 bases, with 10 bases sitting between them. CDR1 is KGHSH, CDR2 LQKENI, per germline. The CDR3 DNA reads TGTGCCAGCTCACAGGGTATTGGTGAAAAACTGTTTTTT. Translating it yields CASSQGIGEKLFF.

The V call is TRBV6-5, the J call TRBJ1-1; perhaps TRBD1 as D (5 bases). The V end lost 7 bases, the J end lost 0 bases, and 9 bases lay between the germline ends. Germline CDR1 is MNHEY and CDR2 is SVGAGI. The CDR3 extends over 13 amino acids. CDR3 region: CASTRGVNTEAFF. The CDR3 DNA reads as TGTGCCAGCACCCGGGGGGTGAACACTGAAGCTTTCTTT.

The chain has TRBV6-5 and TRBJ2-4; D gene ambiguous. This CDR3 has 14 residues. V shed 5 bases and J shed 2 bases, with 10 bases lying between them. Per germline, CDR1 MNHEY and CDR2 SVGAGI. CDR3 region: CASSISRSKNIQYF. In nucleotides, the CDR3 is TGTGCCAGCAGTATCTCTCGGTCCAAAAACATTCAGTACTTC.

This sequence joins TRBV5-1 and TRBJ2-7, with D maybe TRBD1 (6 bases). From germline, CDR1 is SGHRS and CDR2 YFSETQ. The CDR3 loop spans 19 amino acids. Trimming removed 3 bases from V and 3 bases from J, with 28 bases in between. The CDR3 sequence: CASSSGLTFKQGRNYEQYF. The DNA of the CDR3 is TGCGCCAGCAGCTCCGGCCTCACCTTTAAACAGGGAAGGAACTACGAGCAGTACTTC.

This clone was seen a single time. This chain links TRBV9 with TRBJ2-6, with D perhaps TRBD2 (7 bases). CDR3 length: 20 residues. Between the trimmed V and J ends, which lost 4 bases and 2 bases, there was a span of 25 bases. Germline values: CDR1 SGDLS, CDR2 YYNGEE. CDR3: CASSLPRGGGGGPGANVLTF. The CDR3 nucleotides read TGTGCCAGCAGCCTCCCGCGCGGGGGTGGGGGCGGCCCTGGGGCCAACGTCCTGACTTTC.

The chain employs TRBV7-6 and TRBJ2-7; D gene ambiguous. The CDR3 loop spans 15 amino acids. The V and J ends lost 0 bases and 2 bases respectively, with 11 bases between them. Germline V gives CDR1 SGHVS, CDR2 FNYEAQ. DNA of the CDR3: TGTGCCAGCAGCTTAGCTTTTGGCCAGCCCTACGAGCAGTACTTC. This codes for CASSLAFGQPYEQYF.

The V call is TRBV27, the J call TRBJ2-7; tentative D call: TRBD1 (5 bases). There are 13 residues in the CDR3. V lost 8 bases, J lost 1 base, and 12 bases lay in between. Germline assignment: CDR1 MNHEY and CDR2 SMNVEV (reference sequence). CDR3 amino acids: CASRTSGSYEQYF. The CDR3 DNA reads as TGTGCCAGCCGGACATCCGGATCCTACGAGCAGTACTTC.

This clone was recorded only once. The chain carries TRBV3-1 (or the pseudogene TRBV3-2) and TRBJ2-2; the D is unclear. Trimming took 8 bases from V and 0 from J, leaving 16 bases between them. The CDR3 covers 16 residues. CDR1 and CDR2 from the germline V gene are LGHDT and YNNKEL (reference sequence). CDR3 bases: TGTGCCAGCCGCCCCACAGAATTAACGAACACCGGGGAGCTGTTTTTT. The encoded protein is CASRPTELTNTGELFF.